The 18 T cell receptor beta chains below all came from one sample that was sequenced in a study of T-cell memory formation after mild COVID-19. In TCRdb, the 5' RACE reads were re-called with MiXCR into one record per CDR3 protein. This sample has 400,000 or so distinct CDR3 sequences, with over 15% found just once. Sequencing was carried out using PBMCs or a T cell subset sorted from them (not recorded which). These receptors were collected from an adult woman who had mild COVID-19 (a few samples of this study predate the infection). Cell type and time point are not known.

This clonotype was seen only a few times. The V gene is TRBV20-1, the J gene TRBJ1-2; D perhaps matches TRBD1 (6 bases). The V end was cut by 7 bases, the J end by 4 bases, with 10 bases between. Germline V CDR1 and CDR2: DFQATT, SNEGSKA (reference sequence). The CDR3 has 11 amino acids. The CDR3 sequence is CSGPGVYGYTF. Written as DNA, the CDR3 is TGCAGTGGGCCAGGGGTCTATGGCTACACCTTC.

This clonotype was observed a few times. The V gene is TRBV24-1, the J gene TRBJ2-3, with 11 bases matching TRBD2. The germline V gene has CDR1 KGHDR and CDR2 SFDVKD. Unmatched junction bases numbered 7, after V lost 1 base and J lost 5 bases. The CDR3 runs 17 residues. In DNA, the CDR3 is TGTGCCACCAGTGATTTACTAGCGGGAGACGGAATAGATACGCAGTATTTT. Translated: CATSDLLAGDGIDTQYF.

This clonotype was picked up a small number of times. This sequence joins TRBV25-1 and TRBJ2-2; TRBD2 is a possible D gene (6 bases). From germline, CDR1 is MGHDK and CDR2 SYGVNS. The ends were cut back, 3 bases at V and 6 bases at J, with 11 bases in the middle. The CDR3 has 14 amino acids. CDR3 nucleotides: TGTGCCAGCAGTGAGGGGCAGCGGGCCGGGGAGCTGTTTTTT. This gives the protein CASSEGQRAGELFF.

The chain employs TRBV3-1 and TRBJ2-3; D uncertain. Germline CDR1 and CDR2: LGHDT and YNNKEL (reference sequence). The CDR3 contains 16 residues. V was clipped by 7 bases and J by 2 bases, with 19 bases between them. The CDR3 region is CASIPQAGLSTDTQYF. DNA for the CDR3: TGTGCCAGCATCCCCCAGGCAGGCCTCTCCACAGATACGCAGTATTTT.

The table lists this clonotype with a few counts. The J gene is TRBJ1-2, the V gene TRBV20-1; tentatively, D is TRBD1 (5 bases). CDR3 length: 13 amino acids. V lost 3 bases to trimming and J lost 1 base, with 9 bases between them. Per germline, CDR1 DFQATT and CDR2 SNEGSKA (reference sequence). In DNA, the CDR3 is TGCAGTGCTAGTTTGGGGGGTAACTATGGCTACACCTTC. This gives the protein CSASLGGNYGYTF.

J is TRBJ2-2 and V is TRBV12-3 or TRBV12-4; D unclear. The V and J ends lost 4 bases and 1 base respectively, with 7 bases between them. The CDR3 length is 14 residues. CDR3: CASSSYKNTGELFF. In DNA, the CDR3 is TGTGCCAGCAGTTCCTACAAGAACACCGGGGAGCTGTTTTTT.

This clonotype was recorded many times. The chain uses TRBV3-1 and TRBJ1-5; D unresolved. The CDR3 is 13 amino acids. Germline V gene sequence: CDR1 LGHDT, CDR2 YNNKEL (reference sequence). Deletions cut 1 base from V and 4 bases from J, with 5 bases between. CDR3 in DNA: TGTGCCAGCAGCCAAGGACGGAATCAGCCCCAGCATTTT. Translating it yields CASSQGRNQPQHF.

The chain recombines TRBV20-1 with TRBJ1-1; D might be TRBD1 (6 bases). Trimming pared 4 bases from V and 1 base from J, leaving 25 bases between. The V gene's germline CDR1 is DFQATT and CDR2 SNEGSKA (reference sequence). The CDR3 covers 18 residues. The CDR3 sequence is CSANPPWGGAVQNTEAFF. DNA for the CDR3: TGCAGTGCTAACCCTCCTTGGGGGGGCGCTGTCCAGAACACTGAAGCTTTCTTT.

There are a few counts of this clonotype. The chain carries TRBV5-1 and TRBJ1-3, with D perhaps matching TRBD1 (5 bases). This CDR3 is built from 15 residues. V was pared by 1 base and J by 2 bases, with 10 bases between. Germline CDR1 and CDR2: SGHRS and YFSETQ. The CDR3, as DNA: TGCGCCAGCAGCTTGTCAGGGAGACCTGGAAACACCATATATTTT. Its translation is CASSLSGRPGNTIYF.

This chain connects TRBV27 to TRBJ2-7; D not certain. Germline CDR1 is MNHEY and CDR2 is SMNVEV (reference sequence). The CDR3 length is 14 residues. V was clipped by 2 bases and J by 2 bases, with 10 bases between them. The CDR3 DNA sequence: TGTGCCAGCAGTTTAAGTTCGTCAGCCTACGAGCAGTACTTC. Translation gives CASSLSSSAYEQYF.

The V and J genes are TRBV3-1 and TRBJ1-1; TRBD1 might be the D (5 bases). Trimming shortened V by 2 bases and J by 5 bases, and 12 bases separated the two germline ends. CDR1 is LGHDT and CDR2 is YNNKEL in the germline V gene (reference sequence). This CDR3 has 14 residues. CDR3 DNA: TGTGCCAGCAGCCAACACACGGGGGGAACTGAAGCTTTCTTT. This codes for CASSQHTGGTEAFF. The full variable domain, rest sourced from reference TRBV3-1 and TRBJ1-1, is DTAVSQTPKYLVTQMGNDKSIKCEQNLGHDTMYWYKQDSKKFLKIMFSYNNKELIINETVPNRFSPKSPDKAHLNLHINSLELGDSAVYFCASSQHTGGTEAFFGQGTRLTVV.

The chain recombines TRBV25-1 with TRBJ2-3, with TRBD2 as a possible D gene (5 bases). Germline CDR1 is MGHDK and CDR2 is SYGVNS. This CDR3 comprises 24 residues. Trimming removed 3 bases from V and 2 bases from J, with 39 bases in between. The CDR3 nucleotides read TGTGCCAGCAGTGACTCCTCGATCCTAGCTGGCGATGAGGGAGAAGAAAAAGACACAGATACGCAGTATTTT. Residues: CASSDSSILAGDEGEEKDTDTQYF. The full variable domain, completed using reference TRBV25-1 and TRBJ2-3, is EADIYQTPRYLVIGTGKKITLECSQTMGHDKMYWYQQDPGMELHLIHYSYGVNSTEKGDLSSESTVSRIRTEHFPLTLESARPSHTSQYLCASSDSSILAGDEGEEKDTDTQYFGPGTRLTVL.

The CDR3 coding sequence is TGTGCCAGCAGTCCCCACCGGACAGGGAAAACGGAGACCCAGTACTTC. Translation gives CASSPHRTGKTETQYF. The rearrangement joins TRBV12-3 or TRBV12-4 to TRBJ2-5; 8 bases are a match to TRBD1. The CDR3 covers 16 residues. After removal of 5 bases from V and 5 bases from J, the junction contained 13 bases not matched to a gene.

The chain employs TRBV5-1 and TRBJ1-1; no reliable D call. This CDR3 comprises 14 residues. Per the germline V gene, CDR1 is SGHRS and CDR2 is YFSETQ. The V gene lost 0 bases and the J gene lost 2 bases, with 8 bases spanning the gap. The CDR3 DNA reads as TGCGCCAGCAGCTTGGCCCCGAGAAACACTGAAGCTTTCTTT. It yields the protein CASSLAPRNTEAFF. Full variable domain (outside the CDR3, taken from reference TRBV5-1 and TRBJ1-1): KAGVTQTPRYLIKTRGQQVTLSCSPISGHRSVSWYQQTPGQGLQFLFEYFSETQRNKGNFPGRFSGRQFSNSRSEMNVSTLELGDSALYLCASSLAPRNTEAFFGQGTRLTVV.

The rearrangement links TRBV27 to TRBJ2-2; D possibly uses TRBD1 or TRBD2 (5 bases each). Germline V gene sequence: CDR1 MNHEY, CDR2 SMNVEV (reference sequence). The V and J ends lost 8 bases and 3 bases respectively, with 16 bases between them. The CDR3 spans 15 residues. The CDR3 spells CASLPGTSDTGELFF. The DNA for the CDR3 is TGTGCCAGCCTTCCGGGGACCTCGGACACCGGGGAGCTGTTTTTT.

V and J are TRBV6-1 and TRBJ1-1; D is unresolved. In germline, CDR1 is MNHNS, CDR2 SASEGT. The CDR3 is 13 amino acids. The V end lost 8 bases, the J end lost 4 bases, and 14 bases lay between the germline ends. Here the CDR3 DNA reads TGTGCCAGCGTCGGAGGGCGCGTCACTGAAGCTTTCTTT. Translated: CASVGGRVTEAFF.

This clonotype has only a few counts. The chain is built from TRBV12-3 or TRBV12-4 and TRBJ1-6; D uncertain. The V end lost 3 bases, the J end lost 10 bases, and 16 bases lay between the germline ends. CDR3 size: 15 residues. The CDR3, as DNA: TGTGCCAGCAGTTTTCGGGGAGGTAAAGGATCACCCCTCCACTTT. Protein product: CASSFRGGKGSPLHF.

V and J are TRBV5-1 and TRBJ2-5; a weak D match, TRBD1 (6 bases). This CDR3 has 14 amino acids. CDR1 and CDR2 from the germline V gene are SGHRS and YFSETQ. The germline V and J ends were trimmed by 3 bases and 1 base, with 10 bases remaining between them. The CDR3 sequence is CASSSGHLQETQYF. In DNA form, the CDR3 reads TGCGCCAGCAGCTCGGGACACCTCCAAGAGACCCAGTACTTC.